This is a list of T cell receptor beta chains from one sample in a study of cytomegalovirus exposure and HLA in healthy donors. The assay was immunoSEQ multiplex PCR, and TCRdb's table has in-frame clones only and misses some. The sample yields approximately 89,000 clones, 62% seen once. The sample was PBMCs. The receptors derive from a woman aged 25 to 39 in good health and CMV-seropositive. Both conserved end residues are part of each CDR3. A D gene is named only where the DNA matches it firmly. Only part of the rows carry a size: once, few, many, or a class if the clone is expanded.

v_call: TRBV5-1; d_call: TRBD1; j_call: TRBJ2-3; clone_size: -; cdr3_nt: TGCGCCAGCAGCACAGGGGTTTTCAGCACAGATACGCAGTATTTT; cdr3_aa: CASSTGVFSTDTQYF
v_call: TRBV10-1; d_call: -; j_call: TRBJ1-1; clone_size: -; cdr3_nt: TGCGCCGGAAAACAGTACATGAACACTGAAGCTTTCTTT; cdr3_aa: CAGKQYMNTEAFF
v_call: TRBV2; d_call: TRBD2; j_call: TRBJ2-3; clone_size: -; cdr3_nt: TGTGCCAGCAGTTCCCGGCGGGGGGGCACAGATACGCAGTATTTT; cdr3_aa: CASSSRRGGTDTQYF
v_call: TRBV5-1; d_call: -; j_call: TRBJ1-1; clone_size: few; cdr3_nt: TGCGCCAGCAGCGGACAGAAGAACACTGAAGCTTTCTTT; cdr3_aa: CASSGQKNTEAFF
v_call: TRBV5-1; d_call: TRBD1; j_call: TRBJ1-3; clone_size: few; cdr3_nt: TGCGCCAGCAGCTTGGGGGACAGTCGAACTGGAAACACCATATATTTT; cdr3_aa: CASSLGDSRTGNTIYF
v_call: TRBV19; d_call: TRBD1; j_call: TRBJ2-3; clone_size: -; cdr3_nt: TGTGCCAGTAGTATAGATTTGGCAGGGGGCTTAGTAGATACGCAGTATTTT; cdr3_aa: CASSIDLAGGLVDTQYF
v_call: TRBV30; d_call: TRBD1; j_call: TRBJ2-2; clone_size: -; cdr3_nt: TGTGCCTGGGGGACAGGGACCAACACCGGGGAGCTGTTTTTT; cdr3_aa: CAWGTGTNTGELFF
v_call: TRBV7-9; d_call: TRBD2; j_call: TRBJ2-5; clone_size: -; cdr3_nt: TGTGCCAGCAGCTCGGGGGGAGAGACCCAGTACTTC; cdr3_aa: CASSSGGETQYF
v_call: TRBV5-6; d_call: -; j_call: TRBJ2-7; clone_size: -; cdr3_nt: TGTGCCAGCAGCGCTACCTATCTCGCCGAGCAGTACTTC; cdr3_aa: CASSATYLAEQYF
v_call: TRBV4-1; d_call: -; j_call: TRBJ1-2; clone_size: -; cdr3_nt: TGCGCCAGCAGCCAAGGGGCAGGCGTAGGCTACACCTTC; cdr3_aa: CASSQGAGVGYTF
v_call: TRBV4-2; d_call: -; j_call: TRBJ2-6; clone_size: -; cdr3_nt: TGTGCCAGCAGCGGAGATGGTTCCGGCTCTGGGGCCAACGTCCTGACTTTC; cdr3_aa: CASSGDGSGSGANVLTF
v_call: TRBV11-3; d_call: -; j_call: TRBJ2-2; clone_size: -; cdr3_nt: TGTGCCAGCAGCTTCGACAGCCCTCCCGACAACACCGGGGAGCTGTTTTTT; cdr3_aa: CASSFDSPPDNTGELFF
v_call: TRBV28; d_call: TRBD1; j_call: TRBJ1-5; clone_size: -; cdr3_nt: TGTGCCAGCAGTTCGCAAAACAGGGGGGGGCCTAATCAGCCCCAGCATTTT; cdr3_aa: CASSSQNRGGPNQPQHF
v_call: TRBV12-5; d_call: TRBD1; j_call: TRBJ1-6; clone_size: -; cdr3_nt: TGTGCTAGTGGTCGACACGGGACAGGCAATTCACCCCTCCACTTT; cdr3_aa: CASGRHGTGNSPLHF
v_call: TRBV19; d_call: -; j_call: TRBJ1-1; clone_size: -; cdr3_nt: TGTGCCAGTAGTCGCTCCAGTGTGAACACTGAAGCTTTCTTT; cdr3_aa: CASSRSSVNTEAFF
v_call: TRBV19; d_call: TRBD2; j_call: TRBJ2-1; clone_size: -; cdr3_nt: TGTGCCAGTAGTACAATAGCGGGGGACAATGAGCAGTTCTTC; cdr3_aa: CASSTIAGDNEQFF
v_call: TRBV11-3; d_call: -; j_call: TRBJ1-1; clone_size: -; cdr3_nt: TGTGCCAGCGCGAGGGGGAAGAGTAGCACTGAAGCTTTCTTT; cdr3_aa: CASARGKSSTEAFF
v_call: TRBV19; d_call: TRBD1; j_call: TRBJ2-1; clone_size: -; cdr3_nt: TGTGCCAGTAACACGGGACAGGTCTACAATGAGCAGTTCTTC; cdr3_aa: CASNTGQVYNEQFF
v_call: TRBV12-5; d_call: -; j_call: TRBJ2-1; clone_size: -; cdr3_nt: TGTGCTAGTGGTTTGTGGCGGGCAGCATACAATGAGCAGTTCTTC; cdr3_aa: CASGLWRAAYNEQFF
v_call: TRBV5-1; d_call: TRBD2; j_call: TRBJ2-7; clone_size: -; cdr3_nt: TGCGCCAGCAGCCCAGGGACTAGCGGGGTCCACGAGCAGTACTTC; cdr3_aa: CASSPGTSGVHEQYF
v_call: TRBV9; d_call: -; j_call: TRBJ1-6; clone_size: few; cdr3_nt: TGTGCCAGCAGCCGGGAACAGGGCGGAAATTCACCCCTCCACTTT; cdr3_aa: CASSREQGGNSPLHF
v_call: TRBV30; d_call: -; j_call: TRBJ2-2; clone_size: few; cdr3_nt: TGTGCCTGGGGAACAGTGGGTGGGAGGACCGGGGAGCTGTTTTTT; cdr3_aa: CAWGTVGGRTGELFF
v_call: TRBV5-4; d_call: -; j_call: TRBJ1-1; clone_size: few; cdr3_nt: TGTGCCAGCAGCCGCGGGGAGGCGGGCACTGAAGCTTTCTTT; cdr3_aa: CASSRGEAGTEAFF
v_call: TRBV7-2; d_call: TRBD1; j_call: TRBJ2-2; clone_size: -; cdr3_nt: TGTGCCAGCATCATATCCGGGACAGTGAACACCGGGGAGCTGTTTTTT; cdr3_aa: CASIISGTVNTGELFF
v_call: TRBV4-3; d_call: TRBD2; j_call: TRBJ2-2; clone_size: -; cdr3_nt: TGCGCCAGCAGCCAGGCTTGGAATAGCGGGGGGAACACCGGGGAGCTGTTTTTT; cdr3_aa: CASSQAWNSGGNTGELFF
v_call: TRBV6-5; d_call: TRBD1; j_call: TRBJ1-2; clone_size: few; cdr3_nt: TGTGCCAGCAGGACAGGGGTGAACTATGGCTACACCTTC; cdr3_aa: CASRTGVNYGYTF
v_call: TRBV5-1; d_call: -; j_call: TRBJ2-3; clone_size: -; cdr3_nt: TGCGCCAGCAGCCCTCTCGGGGCGGGGATCACAGATACGCAGTATTTT; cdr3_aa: CASSPLGAGITDTQYF
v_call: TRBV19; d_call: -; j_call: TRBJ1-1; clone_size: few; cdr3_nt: TGTGCCAGTAGTATAGCACAGGGAGAAGCTTTCTTT; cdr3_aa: CASSIAQGEAFF
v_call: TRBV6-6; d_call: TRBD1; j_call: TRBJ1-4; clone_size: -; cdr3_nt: TGTGCCAGCAGTCGACAGGGGGAAAATGAAAAACTGTTTTTT; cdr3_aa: CASSRQGENEKLFF
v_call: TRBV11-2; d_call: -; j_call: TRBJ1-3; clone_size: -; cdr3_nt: TGTGCCAGCAGCTTAGCGGGTCCTGGGGCGCATGGAAACACCATATATTTT; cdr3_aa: CASSLAGPGAHGNTIYF
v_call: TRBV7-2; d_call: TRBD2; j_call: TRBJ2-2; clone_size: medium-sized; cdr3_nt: TGTGCCAGCAGCTTAAGCGGGGGGCCCGGGGAGCTGTTTTTT; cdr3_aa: CASSLSGGPGELFF
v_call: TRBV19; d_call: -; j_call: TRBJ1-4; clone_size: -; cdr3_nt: TGTGCCACCGAGTCTAGGGGAGCGGGTGAAAAACTGTTTTTT; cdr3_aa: CATESRGAGEKLFF
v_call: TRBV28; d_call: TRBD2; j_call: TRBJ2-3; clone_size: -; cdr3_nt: TGTGCCAGCAGTTTCAAGGGACTAGCGGGGTATTTT; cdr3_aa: CASSFKGLAGYF
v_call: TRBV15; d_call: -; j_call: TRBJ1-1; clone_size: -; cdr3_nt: TGTGCCACCACCGACAGAATGAACACTGAAGCTTTCTTT; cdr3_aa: CATTDRMNTEAFF
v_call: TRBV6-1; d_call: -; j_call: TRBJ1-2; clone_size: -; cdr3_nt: TGTGCCAGCATTATGGGACTGCCCTATGGCTACACCTTC; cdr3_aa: CASIMGLPYGYTF
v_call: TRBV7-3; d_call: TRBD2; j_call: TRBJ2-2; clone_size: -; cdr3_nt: TGTGCCAGCAGCTGGACTAGCGTGACCGGGGAGCTGTTTTTT; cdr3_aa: CASSWTSVTGELFF
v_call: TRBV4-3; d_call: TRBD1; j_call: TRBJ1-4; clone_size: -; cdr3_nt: TGCGCCAGCAGCCAAGATAAAACAGGGGGCAGAACTAATGAAAAACTGTTTTTT; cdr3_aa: CASSQDKTGGRTNEKLFF
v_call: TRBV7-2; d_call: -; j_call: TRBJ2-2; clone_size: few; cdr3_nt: TGTGCCAGCAGCTTAGGAGGTGGGACCGGGGAGCTGTTTTTT; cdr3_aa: CASSLGGGTGELFF
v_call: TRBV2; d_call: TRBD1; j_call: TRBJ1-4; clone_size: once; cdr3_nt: TGTGCCACCAGCAAGAGGGGGCAGGAAAAACTGTTTTTT; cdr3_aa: CATSKRGQEKLFF
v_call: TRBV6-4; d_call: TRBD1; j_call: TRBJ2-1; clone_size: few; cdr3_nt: TGTGCCAGCAGTAGGACAGGGGTAGGTGAGCAGTTCTTC; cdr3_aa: CASSRTGVGEQFF
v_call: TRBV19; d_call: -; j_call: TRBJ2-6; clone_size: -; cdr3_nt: TGTGCCAGTAGAGGGACAAACTCTGGGGCCAACGTCCTGACTTTC; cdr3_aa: CASRGTNSGANVLTF
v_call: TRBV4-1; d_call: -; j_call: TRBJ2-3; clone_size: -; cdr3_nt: TGCGCCAGCAGCCAATTCCCGGGGAGCACAGATACGCAGTATTTT; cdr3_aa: CASSQFPGSTDTQYF
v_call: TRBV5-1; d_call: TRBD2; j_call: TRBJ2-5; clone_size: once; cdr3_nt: TGCGCCAGCAGCTTGACTAGCGGCAGTGAGACCCAGTACTTC; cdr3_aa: CASSLTSGSETQYF
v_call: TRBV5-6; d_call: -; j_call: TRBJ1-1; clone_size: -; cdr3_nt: TGTGCCAGCAGCACCGGGACACTGAACACTGAAGCTTTCTTT; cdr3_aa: CASSTGTLNTEAFF
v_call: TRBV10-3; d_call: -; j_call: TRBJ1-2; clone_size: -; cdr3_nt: TGTGCCATCAGTGACGCGACAACACCTAACTATGGCTACACCTTC; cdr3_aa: CAISDATTPNYGYTF
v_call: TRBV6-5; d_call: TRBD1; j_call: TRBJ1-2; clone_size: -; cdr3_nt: TGTGCCAGCAGATTAGGGACAGATTATGGCTACCCCTTC; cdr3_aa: CASRLGTDYGYPF
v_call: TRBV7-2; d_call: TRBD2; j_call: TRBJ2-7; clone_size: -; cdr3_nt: TGTGCCAGCAGCTTAGCTAGCGGGGCCTCCTACGAGCAGTACTTC; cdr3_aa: CASSLASGASYEQYF
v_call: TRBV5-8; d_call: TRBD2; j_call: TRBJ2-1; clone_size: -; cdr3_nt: TGTGCCAGCAGCTTGGGGCTAGCGGGGGCCTACAATGAGCAGTTCTTC; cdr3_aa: CASSLGLAGAYNEQFF
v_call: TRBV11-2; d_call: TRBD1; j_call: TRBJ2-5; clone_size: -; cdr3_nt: TGTGCCAGCAGCCAGAGGGACAGGGGATTATCAGAGACCCAGTACTTC; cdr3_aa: CASSQRDRGLSETQYF
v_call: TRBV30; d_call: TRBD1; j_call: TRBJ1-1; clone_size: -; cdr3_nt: TGTGCCTGGAGCCAGGGGGCAAATGAAGCTTTCTTT; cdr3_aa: CAWSQGANEAFF
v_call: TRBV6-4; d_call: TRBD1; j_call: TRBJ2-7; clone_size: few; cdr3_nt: TGTGCCAGCAGGGTCCCAGGACAGGACTCCTACGAGCAGTACTTC; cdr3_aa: CASRVPGQDSYEQYF
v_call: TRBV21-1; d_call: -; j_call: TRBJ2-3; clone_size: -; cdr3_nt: TGTGCCAGCAGCAAAGGTCTAGCGGGGGACCCCGACTCCGGTGGACGTATCACAGATACGCAGTATTTT; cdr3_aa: CASSKGLAGDPDSGGRITDTQYF
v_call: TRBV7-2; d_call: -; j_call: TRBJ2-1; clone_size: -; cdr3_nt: TGTGCCAGCAGCCACTACAATGAGCAGTTCTTC; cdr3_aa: CASSHYNEQFF
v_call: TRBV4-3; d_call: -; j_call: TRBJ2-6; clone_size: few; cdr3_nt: TGCGCCAGCAGCGACGGGACAATATTTGACCCTATCGGGGCCAACGTCCTGACTTTC; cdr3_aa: CASSDGTIFDPIGANVLTF
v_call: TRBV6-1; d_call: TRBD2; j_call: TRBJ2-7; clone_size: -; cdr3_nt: TGTGCCAGCAGTGAATTATCTTTTGGACTAGCGGGACTAAACTCCTACGAGCAGTACTTC; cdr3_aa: CASSELSFGLAGLNSYEQYF
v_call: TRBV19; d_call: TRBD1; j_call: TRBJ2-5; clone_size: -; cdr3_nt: TGTGCCAGTAGCGACAGGGGGCCAGAGACCCAGTACTTC; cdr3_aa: CASSDRGPETQYF